This T cell receptor beta chain originates from a study of identical twins listed by TCRdb under 2016. About the full investigation: To test whether fetal clonotypes persist, the study used deep sequencing on TCR alpha and beta repertoires from monozygotic twins, unrelated adults of various ages, and cord blood. Replicate twin experiments were performed at different times using different library preparation protocols to rule out contamination.

Every donor was a healthy Caucasian. Three pairs of female monozygotic twins, all aged 18 to 29 years, made up the twin cohort. The RNA used for TCR libraries was isolated from peripheral blood mononuclear cells. Overall study outcomes, separate from this receptor: Abundant cord blood beta clonotypes carried fewer insertions; young adult naive repertoires showed a weaker similar trend, while memory repertoires showed none. A weaker excess of twin sharing was found in beta out-of-frame sequences because the signal-to-noise ratio was lowered by fewer shared sequences. Out-of-frame TCR alpha sequences shared between twins showed an excess of low generation-probability sequences compared with coincidental sharing between unrelated individuals. Because the same donors could not be followed over many years, the conclusions relied on cross-sectional statistical analysis. Zero-insertion analyses could be partly confounded by invariant T cells such as MAIT and iNKT, though diverse VJ usage argued against such confounding for most clonotypes. Recombination models systematically underestimated out-of-frame TCR alpha sharing in monozygotic twins but agreed with sharing between unrelated individuals.

V has 5 bases trimmed and J has 6 bases trimmed; junction bases matching no gene number 8. Inclusive of the bounding cysteine and phenylalanine, the CDR3 is 14 residues long. The only DNA kept is the CDR3, 42 bases in frame from the first base. The library was generated by 5' RACE. These reads were obtained on an Illumina HiSeq 2000. Template switching introduced a universal primer binding site; the final cDNA contained a unique molecular identifier, enabling accurate counting of TCR cDNA molecules. Specific primers in the conserved constant-segment region were used to synthesize first-strand cDNA for the TCR alpha and beta chains. To control for contamination, every cDNA library was double barcoded, receiving both a SMART-Mk sample barcode and Illumina barcodes. TruSeq adapter sequences and Illumina sample barcodes were added in two successive PCR steps. TCR alpha and beta cDNA libraries were sequenced on the Illumina HiSeq platform with custom primers. Turning to the authors' computational methods: MiGEC was used to process raw reads and extract unique molecular identifiers, and MiXCR was used to find CDR3 positions. Recombination models were inferred per individual with the repgenHMM and IGoR tools using an EM algorithm. Shared clonotype analysis was performed with the tcR package in R, normalizing sharing by the product of cloneset sizes. To study raw recombination without the effects of thymic and clonal selection, out-of-frame nonproductive sequences were analyzed. TCRdb passed the public sequencing reads through fastp at Q25 and MiXCR, retaining productive beta sequences. Here each entry gathers all rows of one CDR3 protein and keeps the most common genes and DNA. For this entry, the V and J calls and clone size follow TCRdb and not the study's own pipeline. This sample lists hundreds of thousands of distinct CDR3 sequences; roughly 18% were detected once. The ten largest clonotypes hold about an eighth of the sample.

Remarks on this clonotype: Its antigen is currently not known. No qualities accompany the bases; no much larger clone lies one base away.

These data were likewise used in another study, on T cells expressing NK-cell markers. Reported in the second study: TCR beta-chain repertoires were profiled in sorted CD3+CD56+NKG2C+, CD3+CD56+NKG2C- and CD3+CD56-NKG2C+ T-cell subsets from about 8 donors. Among the eight sequenced donors, seven were HCMV-seropositive and one was HCMV-seronegative. In several experiments an anti-gammadeltaTCR antibody was added to restrict sorting to alphabetaTCR-expressing T cells. For about 6 donors, the dominant CD3+CD56+NKG2C+ clonotypes were among the top 10 CD8+ clonotypes and accounted for roughly 1.0-8% of CD8+ T cells. Those dominant clonotypes were again the most abundant among CD3+CD56-NKG2C+ cells in several donors, at roughly 28.3-65%. Whether the expanded NKG2C-expressing T cell clones were specific for HCMV antigens remained unclear. Randomly selected healthy volunteers, three men and five women, were used as the eight sequenced donors. HCMV-specific IgG was detected in serum with a commercial ELISA kit to determine HCMV serostatus. For six donors, bulk peripheral blood T-cell repertoires were additionally sequenced from unsorted PBMC. Reads were demultiplexed and grouped by UMI with MIGEC, and clonotypes were assembled and quantified with MiTCR. To exclude erroneous sequences, any TCR cDNA sequence not supported by at least two reads was discarded. Downstream repertoire analysis used the tcR package, and clonotypes were matched across fractions by CDR3 nucleotide sequence plus V segment. VDJmatch was used to annotate antigen specificity against VDJdb, with one amino acid substitution in CDR3 allowed.

The sample comprised PBMCs. The receptor was isolated from a woman younger than 35 in good health. The rearranged segments are TRBV12-3 or TRBV12-4 and TRBJ1-1, and 8 junction bases match TRBD1. The DNA sequence is given as TGTGCCAGCAGTCAAACAGGGGGAACAGCTGAAGCTTTCTTT. It translates to CASSQTGGTAEAFF.